This is a list of T cell receptor beta chains from one sample in a study of shared clonotypes between healthy human individuals. Profiled with immunoSEQ multiplex PCR; TCRdb holds only in-frame clones, not every one. The repertoire has hundreds of thousands of clones, just over 95% of them found once; the top ten carry about 0.32%. The sequencing input was memory CD8+ T cells sorted from blood. Receptors originate from a man aged 25 to 45 in good health. Each CDR3 is given with its conserved first and last residue. The D gene is left open where the match is weak. Clone size is given for some rows only: seen once, a few or many times, or a class if the clone is expanded.

cdr3_nt: TGCGCCAGCAGCCGGGGGGGAACTAGCGGGAACGAGCAGTACTTC; cdr3_aa: CASSRGGTSGNEQYF; j_call: TRBJ2-7; v_call: TRBV5-1; clone_size: -; d_call: TRBD2
cdr3_nt: TGTGCCAGCAGCTACTCTGGAAACACCATATATTTT; cdr3_aa: CASSYSGNTIYF; j_call: TRBJ1-3; v_call: TRBV27; clone_size: -; d_call: -
cdr3_nt: TGTGCCAGCAGCTTCCCAGCGGGAGAGGTCACAGATACGCAGTATTTT; cdr3_aa: CASSFPAGEVTDTQYF; j_call: TRBJ2-3; v_call: TRBV5-4; clone_size: -; d_call: TRBD2
cdr3_nt: TGTGCCACCGCTGCAAGGGGTCTCTCCTACGAGCAGTACTTC; cdr3_aa: CATAARGLSYEQYF; j_call: TRBJ2-7; v_call: TRBV6-6; clone_size: -; d_call: -
cdr3_nt: TGTGCTAGTGGTTTGGTTCGAAGTCCGGGAGGTTCAGGGGCCAACGTCCTGACTTTC; cdr3_aa: CASGLVRSPGGSGANVLTF; j_call: TRBJ2-6; v_call: TRBV12-5; clone_size: -; d_call: TRBD2
cdr3_nt: TGTGCCAGCAGTCCCGGCCCCGAGCAGGGGGCGGGGGAGCAGTACTTC; cdr3_aa: CASSPGPEQGAGEQYF; j_call: TRBJ2-7; v_call: TRBV6-6; clone_size: few; d_call: TRBD1
cdr3_nt: TGTGCCACCCAGGAGAGAGGGCGGACAGGGGCCCTAGGCAATCAGCCCCAGCATTTT; cdr3_aa: CATQERGRTGALGNQPQHF; j_call: TRBJ1-5; v_call: TRBV19; clone_size: -; d_call: TRBD1
cdr3_nt: TGTGCCAGCAGTTACGGGACAGGGGGCTACGAGCAGTACTTC; cdr3_aa: CASSYGTGGYEQYF; j_call: TRBJ2-7; v_call: TRBV6-5; clone_size: few; d_call: TRBD1
cdr3_nt: TGTGCCAGCAGCTTAGGACAGGGGGACACTGAAGCTTTCTTT; cdr3_aa: CASSLGQGDTEAFF; j_call: TRBJ1-1; v_call: TRBV7-9; clone_size: -; d_call: TRBD1
cdr3_nt: TGTGCCAGCAGCCAAGATGCGGGACAGGAGACCTACGAGCAGTACTTC; cdr3_aa: CASSQDAGQETYEQYF; j_call: TRBJ2-7; v_call: TRBV14; clone_size: -; d_call: TRBD1
cdr3_nt: TGTGCCAGCAGCTCCGACGGGGGGTTCAATCAGCCCCAGCATTTT; cdr3_aa: CASSSDGGFNQPQHF; j_call: TRBJ1-5; v_call: TRBV11-2; clone_size: once; d_call: -
cdr3_nt: TGTGCCAGCAGTTTAAACGGCGGGATGACCTACGAGCAGTACTTC; cdr3_aa: CASSLNGGMTYEQYF; j_call: TRBJ2-7; v_call: TRBV27; clone_size: -; d_call: -
cdr3_nt: TGCGCCAGCAGCTTGGCGGGACATAACTATGGCTACACCTTC; cdr3_aa: CASSLAGHNYGYTF; j_call: TRBJ1-2; v_call: TRBV5-1; clone_size: -; d_call: -
cdr3_nt: TGTGCCAGCAGCCAAGATGTGTCCCAAGAGACCCAGTACTTC; cdr3_aa: CASSQDVSQETQYF; j_call: TRBJ2-5; v_call: TRBV14; clone_size: -; d_call: -
cdr3_nt: TGCAGTGCTAGTATAAGAGAGCAGTTCTTC; cdr3_aa: CSASIREQFF; j_call: TRBJ2-1; v_call: TRBV20-1; clone_size: -; d_call: -
cdr3_nt: TGCAGCGTTGAAGCGTCGTCCCAGCATCGGGGAAGCACCGGGGAGCTGTTTTTT; cdr3_aa: CSVEASSQHRGSTGELFF; j_call: TRBJ2-2; v_call: TRBV29-1; clone_size: -; d_call: -
cdr3_nt: TGCGCCAGCAGCTGGAGAGATACGCAGTATTTT; cdr3_aa: CASSWRDTQYF; j_call: TRBJ2-3; v_call: TRBV5-1; clone_size: -; d_call: -
cdr3_nt: TGCGCCAGCAGTGAGGACAGCACCGGGGAGCTGTTTTTT; cdr3_aa: CASSEDSTGELFF; j_call: TRBJ2-2; v_call: TRBV10-2; clone_size: -; d_call: -
cdr3_nt: TGTGCTAGTGGTACAGGGGGAGATACGCAGTATTTT; cdr3_aa: CASGTGGDTQYF; j_call: TRBJ2-3; v_call: TRBV12-5; clone_size: -; d_call: TRBD1
cdr3_nt: TGTGCCAGCAGCGAGGGACAGGGGATAGAGTTCTTC; cdr3_aa: CASSEGQGIEFF; j_call: TRBJ2-1; v_call: TRBV5-4; clone_size: -; d_call: TRBD1